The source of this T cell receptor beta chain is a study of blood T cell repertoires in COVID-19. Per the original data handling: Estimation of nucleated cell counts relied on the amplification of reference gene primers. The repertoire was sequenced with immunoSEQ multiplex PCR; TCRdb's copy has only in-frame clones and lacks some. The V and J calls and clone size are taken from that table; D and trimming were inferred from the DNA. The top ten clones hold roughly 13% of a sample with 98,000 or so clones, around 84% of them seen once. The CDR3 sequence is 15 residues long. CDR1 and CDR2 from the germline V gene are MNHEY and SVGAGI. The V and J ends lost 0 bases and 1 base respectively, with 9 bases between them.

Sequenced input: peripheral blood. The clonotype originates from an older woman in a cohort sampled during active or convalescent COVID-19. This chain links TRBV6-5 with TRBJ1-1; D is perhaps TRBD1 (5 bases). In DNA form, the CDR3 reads TGTGCCAGCAGTTACTCGGCCGACAGGAACACTGAAGCTTTCTTT. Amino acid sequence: CASSYSADRNTEAFF.